This T cell receptor beta chain was captured by sequencing in a study of T cell responses to AZD1222 COVID-19 vaccine. About the research overall: Analyses pooled second doses at about 4 or about 12 weeks. Broader study findings: Only after the peak T cell response were repertoires sampled. The donor cohort was predominantly white British with a female majority, and clonal diversity may have been underestimated. Following two doses of AZD1222, Spike-specific TCR breadth and depth rose.

The CDR3 length is 14 residues. V dropped 4 bases and J dropped 9; count of bases not matched to a gene: 11. The germline CDR1 and CDR2 sequences are SEHNR and FQNEAQ (reference sequence). Some clones are missing from TCRdb's copy, which holds only in-frame ones; the method was immunoSEQ multiplex PCR. The data contain about 130,000 clones, 85% to 95% of them seen just once; the ten biggest clones take up under 6.5%. About this clone itself: Its target is not known.

The material was peripheral blood, obtained on day 0 of AZD1222 vaccination. The gene calls are TRBV7-9 and TRBJ1-2; the match to TRBD1 covers 7 bases. The TCR was taken from an adult in good health. DNA for the CDR3: TGTGCCAGCAGCTCGAACCGGGACAGCAGACGCTACACCTTC. This codes for CASSSNRDSRRYTF.